This is a list of T cell receptor beta chains from one sample in a study of regulatory T cells in long-lasting Graves disease. Each CDR3 protein gets one entry after TCRdb re-called the multiplex PCR reads with MiXCR. The top ten clones hold roughly 30% of a sample with a few hundred thousand distinct CDR3 sequences, 23% of them seen once. Sequencing was performed on peripheral blood mononuclear cells (PBMCs), taken when the disease was refractory, from a patient treated with antithyroid drugs. The source is a female donor with Graves disease. CDR3s include the opening cysteine and the closing phenylalanine or tryptophan. The D gene is left open where the match is weak. Size is stated for part of the rows, as once, few or many counts, or as a class when the clone is expanded.

V gene: TRBV18
D gene: TRBD2
J gene: TRBJ2-7
clone size: few
CDR3 DNA: TGTGCCAGCTCACCGCCTAGCGGGAAGTACGAGCAGTACTTC
CDR3 protein: CASSPPSGKYEQYF

V gene: TRBV28
D gene: .
J gene: TRBJ1-1
clone size: many
CDR3 DNA: TGTGCCAGCAGTTTCGGAGGGAACGCTGAAGCTTTCTTT
CDR3 protein: CASSFGGNAEAFF

V gene: TRBV7-2
D gene: .
J gene: TRBJ2-7
clone size: .
CDR3 DNA: TGTGCCAGCAGCTTAGCCGGGGCCCACGAGCAGTACTTC
CDR3 protein: CASSLAGAHEQYF

V gene: TRBV15
D gene: .
J gene: TRBJ1-2
clone size: many
CDR3 DNA: TGTGCCACCAGCATACGCCAGGGCACCTATGGCTACACCTTC
CDR3 protein: CATSIRQGTYGYTF

V gene: TRBV30
D gene: .
J gene: TRBJ2-5
clone size: few
CDR3 DNA: TGTGCCTGGGCCCCAGGGGATGAGACCCAGTACTTC
CDR3 protein: CAWAPGDETQYF

V gene: TRBV30
D gene: .
J gene: TRBJ2-5
clone size: few
CDR3 DNA: TGTGCCTGGAGTGTGTGGCGGGCGGAGACCCAGTACTTC
CDR3 protein: CAWSVWRAETQYF

V gene: TRBV14
D gene: .
J gene: TRBJ1-6
clone size: .
CDR3 DNA: TGTGCCAGCAGCCATTCCCGGACATCGGTGGGTTCACCCCTCCACTTT
CDR3 protein: CASSHSRTSVGSPLHF

V gene: TRBV7-3
D gene: TRBD2
J gene: TRBJ2-1
clone size: .
CDR3 DNA: TGTGCCAGCAGCCTCTCGGTCCTAGCGGGAGGCAATGAGCAGTTCTTC
CDR3 protein: CASSLSVLAGGNEQFF

V gene: TRBV6-2/TRBV6-3
D gene: TRBD2
J gene: TRBJ2-7
clone size: many
CDR3 DNA: TGTGCCAGCATGGTAGGGGCTAGCGGGGTCGCCTACGAGCAGTACTTC
CDR3 protein: CASMVGASGVAYEQYF

V gene: TRBV29-1
D gene: TRBD1
J gene: TRBJ1-1
clone size: many
CDR3 DNA: TGCAGCGCTGACAGGGCGCTCGGGAACACTGAAGCTTTCTTT
CDR3 protein: CSADRALGNTEAFF

V gene: TRBV7-3
D gene: TRBD2
J gene: TRBJ2-5
clone size: few
CDR3 DNA: TGTGCCGGCAGCTTAAGCTCCAGCGGGGTTCAAGAGACCCAGTACTTC
CDR3 protein: CAGSLSSSGVQETQYF

V gene: TRBV5-4
D gene: TRBD2
J gene: TRBJ2-5
clone size: .
CDR3 DNA: TGTGCCAGCAGCCTAGCGGGACTATCCCAAGAGACCCAGTACTTC
CDR3 protein: CASSLAGLSQETQYF

V gene: TRBV28
D gene: .
J gene: TRBJ2-3
clone size: many
CDR3 DNA: TGTGCCAGCAGTTTATACCCCCTCACAGATACGCAGTATTTT
CDR3 protein: CASSLYPLTDTQYF

V gene: TRBV10-3
D gene: .
J gene: TRBJ1-6
clone size: few
CDR3 DNA: TGTGCCATCACTGCAGGGGCCTGGGGGTCACCCCTCCACTTT
CDR3 protein: CAITAGAWGSPLHF

V gene: TRBV7-2
D gene: .
J gene: TRBJ2-2
clone size: .
CDR3 DNA: TGTGCCAGCAGCTTAAAGCGGTCCGGGGAGCTGTTTTTT
CDR3 protein: CASSLKRSGELFF

V gene: TRBV18
D gene: .
J gene: TRBJ1-2
clone size: .
CDR3 DNA: TGTGCCAGCTCGCGCTTCCGGGCCCCGGAGGGCTACACCTTC
CDR3 protein: CASSRFRAPEGYTF

V gene: TRBV2
D gene: .
J gene: TRBJ1-3
clone size: .
CDR3 DNA: TGTGCCAGCGGTTTGGGCGTCACCATATATTTT
CDR3 protein: CASGLGVTIYF

V gene: TRBV6-1
D gene: TRBD2
J gene: TRBJ2-7
clone size: .
CDR3 DNA: TGTGCCAGCACCGCGGGGGTAGCGGGAGACTACGAGCAGTACTTC
CDR3 protein: CASTAGVAGDYEQYF

V gene: TRBV9
D gene: TRBD1
J gene: TRBJ2-7
clone size: .
CDR3 DNA: TGTGCCAGCAGCCCCAGGGGGTTGGAAGACAGCTCCTACGAGCAGTACTTC
CDR3 protein: CASSPRGLEDSSYEQYF

V gene: TRBV7-2
D gene: TRBD2
J gene: TRBJ2-5
clone size: few
CDR3 DNA: TGTGCCAGTAGTGCGGAACTAGCGGGAGGCCAAGAGACCCAGTACTTC
CDR3 protein: CASSAELAGGQETQYF

V gene: TRBV20-1
D gene: TRBD2
J gene: TRBJ2-5
clone size: .
CDR3 DNA: TGCAGTGCCGGGGGGGTTGGGGGGAGCCCCCAAGAGACCCAGTACTTC
CDR3 protein: CSAGGVGGSPQETQYF

V gene: TRBV27
D gene: .
J gene: TRBJ1-6
clone size: few
CDR3 DNA: TGTGCCAGCAGTACCACAGGGACTAATTCACCCCTCCACTTT
CDR3 protein: CASSTTGTNSPLHF

V gene: TRBV7-2
D gene: .
J gene: TRBJ2-7
clone size: .
CDR3 DNA: TGTGCCAGCAGCTTATGGAGAGACCGCAAACACTTC
CDR3 protein: CASSLWRDRKHF

V gene: TRBV20-1
D gene: TRBD1
J gene: TRBJ2-7
clone size: few
CDR3 DNA: TGCAGTGCTGAGACAGGGAACGAGCAGTACTTC
CDR3 protein: CSAETGNEQYF

V gene: TRBV6-2/TRBV6-3
D gene: .
J gene: TRBJ2-1
clone size: .
CDR3 DNA: TGTGCCAGCAGTTACAGCAGGTACTACAATGAGCAGTTCTTC
CDR3 protein: CASSYSRYYNEQFF

V gene: TRBV28
D gene: .
J gene: TRBJ2-7
clone size: .
CDR3 DNA: TGTGCCAGCAGCTTAGGGGGTGGGGCTAAGTTTAGGGAGCAGTACTTC
CDR3 protein: CASSLGGGAKFREQYF

V gene: TRBV15
D gene: .
J gene: TRBJ2-7
clone size: few
CDR3 DNA: TGTGCCACCAGCAGAGACAGGGGAGAGCAGTACTTC
CDR3 protein: CATSRDRGEQYF

V gene: TRBV5-1
D gene: TRBD1
J gene: TRBJ2-6
clone size: few
CDR3 DNA: TGCGCCAGCTCAAAAGGAGGACAGGGGAGCGGTGGGGCCAACGTCCTGACTTTC
CDR3 protein: CASSKGGQGSGGANVLTF

V gene: TRBV6-1
D gene: .
J gene: TRBJ2-6
clone size: .
CDR3 DNA: TGTGCCAGCAGCCAGCCTTCAGTCTCTGGGGCCAACGTCCTGACTTTC
CDR3 protein: CASSQPSVSGANVLTF

V gene: TRBV24-1
D gene: .
J gene: TRBJ2-6
clone size: .
CDR3 DNA: TGTGCCACCAGTGAGCACACAGGCGCCCCGGGGGCCAACGTCCTGACTTTC
CDR3 protein: CATSEHTGAPGANVLTF

V gene: TRBV29-1
D gene: .
J gene: TRBJ1-2
clone size: many
CDR3 DNA: TGCAGCGCTAGGACCGAAAGCGGGCGTGGCTACACCTTC
CDR3 protein: CSARTESGRGYTF

V gene: TRBV29-1
D gene: .
J gene: TRBJ1-1
clone size: many
CDR3 DNA: TGCAGCGTTGCGGGGGGACGACAGACCCGTGAAGCTTTCTTT
CDR3 protein: CSVAGGRQTREAFF

V gene: TRBV12-3/TRBV12-4
D gene: .
J gene: TRBJ1-2
clone size: .
CDR3 DNA: TGTGCCAGCAGTGTGTTACAGGGTATCTATGGCTACACCTTC
CDR3 protein: CASSVLQGIYGYTF

V gene: TRBV7-2
D gene: .
J gene: TRBJ1-1
clone size: many
CDR3 DNA: TGTGCCAGCAGCTCAGCCCTTGAAGCTTTCTTT
CDR3 protein: CASSSALEAFF

V gene: TRBV19
D gene: TRBD2
J gene: TRBJ2-4
clone size: few
CDR3 DNA: TGTGCCAGTAGTCCCTTTGGGGCGGGAGTCCCGTACTTC
CDR3 protein: CASSPFGAGVPYF

V gene: TRBV4-3
D gene: .
J gene: TRBJ2-7
clone size: few
CDR3 DNA: TGCGCCAGCAGCCAAGATTCGGTATCTTCCTACGAGCAGTACTTC
CDR3 protein: CASSQDSVSSYEQYF

V gene: TRBV28
D gene: TRBD2
J gene: TRBJ2-5
clone size: .
CDR3 DNA: TGTGCCAGCAGTTTTCTCGCGGGAGAGACCCAGTGCTTC
CDR3 protein: CASSFLAGETQCF

V gene: TRBV3-1
D gene: TRBD1
J gene: TRBJ2-7
clone size: .
CDR3 DNA: TGTGCCAGCAGCCATGGCCCCCCGGGACAGAGCCGCTACGAGCAGTACTTC
CDR3 protein: CASSHGPPGQSRYEQYF

V gene: TRBV5-1
D gene: TRBD2
J gene: TRBJ2-7
clone size: many
CDR3 DNA: TGCGCCAGCAGCTTGGTAGCGGGAGAACGTGAGCAGTACTTC
CDR3 protein: CASSLVAGEREQYF

V gene: TRBV20-1
D gene: .
J gene: TRBJ2-3
clone size: .
CDR3 DNA: TGCAGTGCTAGAGTGTATTCCTCCGCCACAGATACGCAGTATTTT
CDR3 protein: CSARVYSSATDTQYF

V gene: TRBV3-1
D gene: TRBD2
J gene: TRBJ2-7
clone size: .
CDR3 DNA: TGTGCCAGCAGCCAAGATCCTAGCGGGAGGCCCCTCGGGCAGTACTTC
CDR3 protein: CASSQDPSGRPLGQYF

V gene: TRBV12-3/TRBV12-4
D gene: .
J gene: TRBJ1-1
clone size: many
CDR3 DNA: TGTGCCAGCAGTTTAGCGAGCGACACTGAAGCTTTCTTT
CDR3 protein: CASSLASDTEAFF

V gene: TRBV9
D gene: TRBD2
J gene: TRBJ2-2
clone size: .
CDR3 DNA: TGTGCCAGCAGCGTAGAGCCCGCTAGCGGTAACACCGGGGAGCTGTTTTTT
CDR3 protein: CASSVEPASGNTGELFF

V gene: TRBV7-2
D gene: .
J gene: TRBJ1-2
clone size: few
CDR3 DNA: TGTGCCAGCAGCCCTGGGTCCGGAAACTATGGCTACACCTTC
CDR3 protein: CASSPGSGNYGYTF

V gene: TRBV24-1
D gene: .
J gene: TRBJ2-2
clone size: .
CDR3 DNA: TGTGCCACCAGAGGGACGGGCACCGGGGAGCTGTTTTTT
CDR3 protein: CATRGTGTGELFF

V gene: TRBV28
D gene: .
J gene: TRBJ1-3
clone size: few
CDR3 DNA: TGTGCCAGCAGTTACTCGGTTCAGGGCGAAGGAAACACCATATATTTT
CDR3 protein: CASSYSVQGEGNTIYF

V gene: TRBV25-1
D gene: .
J gene: TRBJ1-6
clone size: few
CDR3 DNA: TGTGCCAGCAGCCCGTCCACCACTCCTAATTCACCCCTCCACTTT
CDR3 protein: CASSPSTTPNSPLHF

V gene: TRBV7-2
D gene: TRBD2
J gene: TRBJ2-7
clone size: few
CDR3 DNA: TGTGCCAGCAGCTTAAGGATGACGAGCGGGAGGGCCTCCGAGCAGTACTTC
CDR3 protein: CASSLRMTSGRASEQYF

V gene: TRBV12-3/TRBV12-4
D gene: .
J gene: TRBJ1-2
clone size: .
CDR3 DNA: TGTGCCAGCACCATTATCGGGACCAACTATGGCTACACCTTC
CDR3 protein: CASTIIGTNYGYTF

V gene: TRBV20-1
D gene: TRBD2
J gene: TRBJ2-7
clone size: .
CDR3 DNA: TGCAGTGCTAATATAGCGGGACCATCCTCTTCCTACGAGCAGTACTTC
CDR3 protein: CSANIAGPSSSYEQYF